These T cell receptor beta chains were read from a single sample in a study of blood T cell repertoires in COVID-19. Sequencing was performed with immunoSEQ multiplex PCR; in TCRdb, only in-frame clones are kept and a portion is missing. This repertoire shows 150,000 to 200,000 clones, roughly 81% found once; its top ten account for roughly 10%. Material: peripheral blood. Source of these receptors: an elderly woman with COVID-19, enrolled during active disease. Both conserved end residues are part of each CDR3. The order of the fields is CDR3 DNA, CDR3 protein, J gene, clone size, V gene, D gene. A D gene is named only where the DNA matches it firmly. Size is stated for part of the rows, as once, few or many counts, or as a class when the clone is expanded.

TGTGCCAGCAGCCCCTTTAGCGGGGGGGCGGGGTACGAGCAGTACTTC	CASSPFSGGAGYEQYF	TRBJ2-7	few	TRBV7-2	TRBD2
TGTGCCAGCTCACCAGGGCCTGAAAATGAAGCTTTCTTT	CASSPGPENEAFF	TRBJ1-1	-	TRBV18	-
TGTGCCAGCACCGTGGACAGGAACACCGGGGAGCTGTTTTTT	CASTVDRNTGELFF	TRBJ2-2	-	TRBV5-4	-
TGTGCCAGTAATCTGAACAGGGCAATTCCTGAAGCTTTCTTT	CASNLNRAIPEAFF	TRBJ1-1	few	TRBV19	-
TGTGCCAGCAGTTCGGGACAGGAATACGAGCAGTACTTC	CASSSGQEYEQYF	TRBJ2-7	-	TRBV28	TRBD1
TGCGCCAGCAGCTTCCAGGGATTCGATGAGCAGTTCTTC	CASSFQGFDEQFF	TRBJ2-1	-	TRBV5-1	-
TGTGCCAGCAGCTTGACGACAGGGTTCGAGACCCAGTACTTC	CASSLTTGFETQYF	TRBJ2-5	-	TRBV7-2	TRBD1
TGTGCCAGCAGTGAAGCAACTAGCGGAGGGACCCAGTACTTC	CASSEATSGGTQYF	TRBJ2-5	once	TRBV6-1	TRBD2
TGTGCCAGCAGTAACGGGGGACTGGGCTACGAGCAGTACTTC	CASSNGGLGYEQYF	TRBJ2-7	few	TRBV6-5	-
TGTGCCAGCAGCTGGGTCCTTAGCGGGGAGCAGTTCTTC	CASSWVLSGEQFF	TRBJ2-1	-	TRBV13	TRBD2
TGTGCCAGCAGTTTGAAAGCGTCTTCCTACAATGAGCAGTTCTTC	CASSLKASSYNEQFF	TRBJ2-1	-	TRBV27	-
TGTGCCAGCAGCAGACAGGGTAGTGACTATGGCTACACCTTC	CASSRQGSDYGYTF	TRBJ1-2	-	TRBV5-4	TRBD1
TGTGCCAGCAGCTTAGCTAGCGGATATTACAATGAGCAGTTCTTC	CASSLASGYYNEQFF	TRBJ2-1	-	TRBV7-2	-
TGTGCCAGCAGCTTAACGGCGGGTCGATACAATGAGCAGTTCTTC	CASSLTAGRYNEQFF	TRBJ2-1	-	TRBV7-8	-
TGTGCCAGCAGTAAAGGACTAGCGGGTAGCACAGATACGCAGTATTTT	CASSKGLAGSTDTQYF	TRBJ2-3	-	TRBV27	TRBD2
TGTGCCAGCAGTCAGGGTTTATACAATGAGCAGTTCTTC	CASSQGLYNEQFF	TRBJ2-1	-	TRBV14	-
TGTGCCAGCAGCTTATCTTCGGGGGGGATCCAAGAGACCCAGTACTTC	CASSLSSGGIQETQYF	TRBJ2-5	-	TRBV7-2	TRBD2
TGTGCCAGCAGTCGACTAGCGGGGATTAATGAGCAGTTCTTC	CASSRLAGINEQFF	TRBJ2-1	-	TRBV7-3	TRBD2
TGTGCCAGCAGCTGGGGACAGGATTATGGCTACACCTTC	CASSWGQDYGYTF	TRBJ1-2	-	TRBV5-6	TRBD1
TGTGCCAGCAGTTTAAGACAAGTCTCTGGAAACACCATATATTTT	CASSLRQVSGNTIYF	TRBJ1-3	-	TRBV28	-
TGTGCCATCAGTGAAGGGACAGGGCTCCCTACACCCCTCCACTTT	CAISEGTGLPTPLHF	TRBJ1-6	-	TRBV10-3	TRBD1
TGCAGTGCTGAGGGCGTTGATGGCTACACCTTC	CSAEGVDGYTF	TRBJ1-2	-	TRBV20-1	-
TGTGCCAGCAGCGTAGCCCCGACAGGCTTTAACTATGGCTACACCTTC	CASSVAPTGFNYGYTF	TRBJ1-2	-	TRBV9	-
TGCGCCAGCAGTCAATCCCAGACCCTCGGGAGCGGTTCACCCCTCCACTTT	CASSQSQTLGSGSPLHF	TRBJ1-6	-	TRBV23-1	-
TGTGCCAGCAGTCTAACAGGGGTCGGCTACACCTTC	CASSLTGVGYTF	TRBJ1-2	few	TRBV6-5	TRBD1
TGTGCCAGCAGCCAAGGGAGAGTTGATCAGCCCCAGCATTTT	CASSQGRVDQPQHF	TRBJ1-5	-	TRBV3-1/TRBV3-2	-
TGTGCCAGCACCCAGGCTCATCCGTACGAGCAGTACTTC	CASTQAHPYEQYF	TRBJ2-7	-	TRBV28	-
TGTGCCAGCAGCAAAGCAAGGCTAGCGGGGAACTACAATGAGCAGTTCTTC	CASSKARLAGNYNEQFF	TRBJ2-1	-	TRBV21-1	-
TGCGCCAGCAGCCGATTGGGGGACAGCAAAAGCTCCTACGAGCAGTACTTC	CASSRLGDSKSSYEQYF	TRBJ2-7	-	TRBV4-1	TRBD1
TGTGCCATCAGTTCGTCTCTGATGGCAGGGGAATCCAAAAACATTCAGTACTTC	CAISSSLMAGESKNIQYF	TRBJ2-4	-	TRBV10-3	-
TGTGCCAGCAAATCATCCATTATTAATAGCGGGAGAGAGACCCAGTACTTC	CASKSSIINSGRETQYF	TRBJ2-5	-	TRBV27	TRBD2
TGCGCCAGCAGCTTGTTTCGGCTCGGCGGTGGCTACACCTTC	CASSLFRLGGGYTF	TRBJ1-2	-	TRBV5-1	-
TGTGCCAGCAGCTTACGGGAAGATACGCAGTATTTT	CASSLREDTQYF	TRBJ2-3	-	TRBV5-4	-
TGTGCCAGCTCACTTACAGGGGACAAAAACATTCAGTACTTC	CASSLTGDKNIQYF	TRBJ2-4	-	TRBV18	TRBD1
TGTGCCAGCAGCCCGACAGGGGGCGAGCCCTACGAGCAGTACTTC	CASSPTGGEPYEQYF	TRBJ2-7	-	TRBV7-2	TRBD1
TGTGCCAGCAGCGGCTTGACAGGGGGGAGTGTTGAAGCTTTCTTT	CASSGLTGGSVEAFF	TRBJ1-1	-	TRBV7-9	TRBD1
TGCAGTGCCACAGAAGGGGGTGGCTACACCTTC	CSATEGGGYTF	TRBJ1-2	-	TRBV20-1	-
TGTGCCAGCAGTGAAGGGGGGAGTAACTATGGCTACACCTTC	CASSEGGSNYGYTF	TRBJ1-2	once	TRBV25-1	-
TGCAGCGTTGAAGATGTAGAAGCCAGGCGCTACAATGAGCAGTTCTTC	CSVEDVEARRYNEQFF	TRBJ2-1	-	TRBV29-1	-
TGTGCCAGCAGCTTGGGGGAGACAGGGGGCTTTACAGATACGCAGTATTTT	CASSLGETGGFTDTQYF	TRBJ2-3	many	TRBV7-6	TRBD1
TGTGCCAGCAAAATGGGGGGTGGCGGCCAAGAGACCCAGTACTTC	CASKMGGGGQETQYF	TRBJ2-5	-	TRBV6-5	-
TGCGCCAGCAGCCAAGATTGGAAAGGGGTTCACAATGAGCAGTTCTTC	CASSQDWKGVHNEQFF	TRBJ2-1	-	TRBV4-3	-
TGTGCCAGCAGCCCGGGAGGACACTTTGGGAGCACTGAAGCTTTCTTT	CASSPGGHFGSTEAFF	TRBJ1-1	-	TRBV11-3	-
TGTGCCAGCAGCTCCTCTGGGGCCAACGTCCTGACTTTC	CASSSSGANVLTF	TRBJ2-6	-	TRBV28	-
TGTGCCAGCGGCCGGGAGGGAGCTTTCTTT	CASGREGAFF	TRBJ1-1	-	TRBV7-9	-
TGTGCCAGCAGCCTGGGGGGGCCCACTGAAGCTTTCTTT	CASSLGGPTEAFF	TRBJ1-1	-	TRBV7-9	-
TGTGCCAGCAGTGTACAGGAGCCCAATCAGCCCCAGCATTTT	CASSVQEPNQPQHF	TRBJ1-5	-	TRBV2	-
TGTGCCAGCAGTGACCGACTAGTCGGAAACATTCAGTACTTC	CASSDRLVGNIQYF	TRBJ2-4	-	TRBV2	-
TGCGCCAGCAGCCCTGGACCCCCCACGGGGAACAATGAGCAGTTCTTC	CASSPGPPTGNNEQFF	TRBJ2-1	once	TRBV4-3	-
TGCGCCAGCAGCCCTCGGGCTAGCGGGCTTAGTAATTCACCCCTCCACTTT	CASSPRASGLSNSPLHF	TRBJ1-6	-	TRBV4-1	-
TGTGCCAGCAGCTTGGTGCCGGGACTAGCGGGGGGAGAGCAGTTCTTC	CASSLVPGLAGGEQFF	TRBJ2-1	few	TRBV5-4	TRBD2
TGTGCCAGTAGTATTCGGGGTGGACTTATCTCTGGAAACACCATATATTTT	CASSIRGGLISGNTIYF	TRBJ1-3	-	TRBV19	-